This T cell receptor (beta chain) was identified in a study of T cell changes during pregnancy in multiple sclerosis. Here immunoSEQ multiplex PCR was the method, and the copy in TCRdb shows in-frame clones only, minus some. The sample carries around 30,000 clones, 90% recorded once. This CDR3 is built from 15 residues. Per the germline V gene, CDR1 is SGHNT and CDR2 is YYREEE (reference sequence). The V gene end was trimmed by 2 bases and the J gene end by 8 bases; junction bases not matched to a gene: 4. The V and J genes are TRBV5-4 and TRBJ2-1, with 13 bases that match TRBD2. The origin of this receptor is a female donor with multiple sclerosis, enrolled in a pregnancy study. This specimen consisted of CD8+ T cells from peripheral blood mononuclear cells, obtained in the second trimester of pregnancy. CDR3 bases: TGTGCCAGCAGCTTACTAGCGGGAGGGCAAGATGAGCAGTTCTTC. Translated: CASSLLAGGQDEQFF.